This T cell receptor (beta chain) was found in a study of T-cell reconstitution after alpha-beta-depleted transplantation in children (TCRdb year 2016). Notes on the research overall: Using TCR repertoire profiling, the study quantitatively followed how T-cell immune reconstitution unfolded in children after TCRalphabeta/CD19-depleted allogeneic hematopoietic cell transplantation.

Receptor amplification or capture employed PCR. The run used an Illumina HiSeq 2500. TCR library preparation used molecular barcoding, with unique molecular identifiers applied to normalize quantification of the TCRbeta repertoire. The raw public reads went through TCRdb reprocessing: fastp at Q25, MiXCR clone calling, in-frame beta chains kept. Here each entry gathers all rows of one CDR3 protein and keeps the most common genes and DNA. The sample includes roughly 120,000 distinct CDR3 sequences, with roughly 23% observed a single time. The top ten constitute more than 9% of the sample. V and J are truncated by 5 bases and 5 bases respectively, leaving an intervening sequence of 13 bases. As encoded in the germline V gene, CDR1 is MDHEN while CDR2 is SYDVKM. From its cysteine to its phenylalanine, the CDR3 spans 13 amino acids. The sequence is cut down to CDR3 DNA, 39 bases in frame from base 1. Broad study findings and their caveats: The frequencies of hyperexpanded clones fell over the following months, and after one year, T-cell counts and TCRbeta diversity were mostly attributed to newly produced T cells. In some patients, the high TCRbeta diversity seen at day 60 was put down to recipient T cells and intrathymic progenitors that had survived conditioning. Apparently early alphabetaT-cell count recovery about two months after transplant reportedly relied on only several hundred rapidly expanded clones derived from non-depleted graft cells.

The label giving this sample's treatment or condition can be read as: allogeneic hematopoietic cell transplantation with graft depleted of TCRalphabeta T cells and CD19 B cells. The transplant recipients were children given TCRalphabeta/CD19-depleted allogeneic hematopoietic cell grafts. This clonotype was recorded at least ten times. Its binding antigen is unknown. No much larger clonotype is one base removed from it; base qualities were not supplied. The chain employs TRBV28 and TRBJ2-7, with a weak D call of TRBD2 (5 bases match). The material was PBMCs, mostly from graft donor cells, obtained 180 days after TCRalphabeta/CD19-depleted stem cell transplant. The TCR was taken from a male patient between 2 and 15 years old who had a stem cell transplant for chronic granulomatous disease, so the T cells may come from the graft donor. CDR3 protein: CASSRTVLNEQYF. The DNA sequence follows: TGTGCCAGCAGTCGGACTGTCCTGAACGAGCAGTACTTC.